This TCR beta chain stems from a study of T cell responses to AZD1222 COVID-19 vaccine. Whole-study findings and limits: Just a handful of AZD1222 recipients tested seropositive at baseline. The peak T cell response came first, and repertoires were sampled only after it. With two AZD1222 doses given, Spike-specific TCR breadth and depth both rose. Among spike-specific TCRs, nearly half reportedly target unmutated variant regions.

The method was immunoSEQ multiplex PCR; TCRdb's version includes in-frame clones alone and lacks a portion of them. In the table there are 99,000 or so clones, roughly 90% of which are singletons. Germline V gene sequence: CDR1 SGHTA, CDR2 FQGTGA. Trimming cost V 1 base and J 6 bases, with 10 bases left between them. CDR3 length equals 13 residues. Comment on this clone: No antigen is known for it.

The material sequenced was peripheral blood, taken on day 0 of AZD1222 vaccination. This receptor was taken from an adult in good health. The rearrangement joins TRBV7-3 to TRBJ2-7; D may correspond to TRBD1 or TRBD2 (6 bases each). The CDR3 reads CASSLIGGREQYF. The CDR3 bases are TGTGCCAGCAGCTTAATAGGGGGGCGCGAGCAGTACTTC.